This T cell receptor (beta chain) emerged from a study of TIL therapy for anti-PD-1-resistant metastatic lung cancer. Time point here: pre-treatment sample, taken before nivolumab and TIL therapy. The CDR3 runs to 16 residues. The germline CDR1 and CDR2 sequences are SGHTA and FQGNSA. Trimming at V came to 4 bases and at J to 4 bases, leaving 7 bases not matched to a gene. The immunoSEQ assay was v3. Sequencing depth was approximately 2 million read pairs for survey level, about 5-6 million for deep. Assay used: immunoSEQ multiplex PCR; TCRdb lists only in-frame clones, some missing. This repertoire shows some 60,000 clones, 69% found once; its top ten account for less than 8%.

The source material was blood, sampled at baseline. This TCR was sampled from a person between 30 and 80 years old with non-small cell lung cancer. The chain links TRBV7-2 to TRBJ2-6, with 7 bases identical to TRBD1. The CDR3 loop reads CASSSNRGPGANVLTF. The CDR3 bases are TGTGCCAGCAGCTCGAACAGGGGACCGGGGGCCAACGTCCTGACTTTC.